This T cell receptor beta chain is from a study of immune characterization of retroperitoneal liposarcoma. The CDR3 contains 14 residues. CDR1 is SGHVS and CDR2 is FNYEAQ in the germline V gene. TCRdb used MiXCR to reprocess the PCR reads, holding one entry per CDR3 protein. The sample lists around 19,000 distinct CDR3 sequences; approximately 35% were seen once. Remarks on this clonotype: One end of the junction is discordant with germline, which a read error may explain.

The source of this sequence is a male donor with retroperitoneal liposarcoma. The source material was blood. This chain connects TRBV7-6 to TRBJ2-5, with D possibly matching TRBD1 (5 bases). This CDR3 is CASSLGPRAETQYF. The CDR3 nucleotides read TGTGCTAGCAGCTTAGGGCCCAGGGCAGAGACCCAGTACTTC. The full variable domain, in which reference TRBV7-6 and TRBJ2-5 provide the parts outside the CDR3, is GAGVSQSPRYKVTKRGQDVALRCDPISGHVSLYWYRQALGQGPEFLTYFNYEAQQDKSGLPNDRFSAERPEGSISTLTIQRTEQRDSAMYRCASSLGPRAETQYFGPGTRLLVL.